This passage covers 2 T cell receptor beta chains from one sample sequenced in a study of blood T cell repertoires in COVID-19. Libraries were prepared by immunoSEQ multiplex PCR; TCRdb keeps only in-frame clonotypes and omits some of them. The sample includes 200,000 or so clones, roughly 76% of them seen just once. The specimen was peripheral blood. The receptors derive from a woman aged 80 or over with COVID-19, enrolled during active disease.

This chain joins TRBV27 and TRBJ2-5; no clear D. Trimming left V 2 bases short and J 4 bases short, with 11 bases between. Germline CDR1 and CDR2: MNHEY and SMNVEV (reference sequence). The CDR3 covers 14 residues. The CDR3 reads CASSLSPMRETQYF. The DNA of the CDR3 is TGTGCCAGCAGTTTAAGTCCAATGAGAGAGACCCAGTACTTC.

J is TRBJ2-5 and V is TRBV2; TRBD1 aligns across 8 bases. The CDR3 length is 13 residues. V lost 4 bases and J lost 5; bases outside the gene matches: 3. Germline CDR1 and CDR2: SNHLY and FYNNEI. The CDR3 nucleotides are TGTGCCAGCAGTGGACAGGGGTTGGAGACCCAGTACTTC. The encoded protein is CASSGQGLETQYF.